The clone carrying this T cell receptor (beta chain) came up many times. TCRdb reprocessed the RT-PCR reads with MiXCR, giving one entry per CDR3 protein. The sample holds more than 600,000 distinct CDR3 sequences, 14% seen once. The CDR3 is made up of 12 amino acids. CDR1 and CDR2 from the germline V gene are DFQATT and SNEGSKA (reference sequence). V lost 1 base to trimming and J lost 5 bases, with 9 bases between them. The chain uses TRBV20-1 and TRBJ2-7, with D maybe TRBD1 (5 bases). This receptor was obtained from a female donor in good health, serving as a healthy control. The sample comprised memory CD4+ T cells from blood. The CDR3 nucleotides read TGCAGTGCTAGAGGCAGGGCCCACGAGCAGTACTTC. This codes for CSARGRAHEQYF.